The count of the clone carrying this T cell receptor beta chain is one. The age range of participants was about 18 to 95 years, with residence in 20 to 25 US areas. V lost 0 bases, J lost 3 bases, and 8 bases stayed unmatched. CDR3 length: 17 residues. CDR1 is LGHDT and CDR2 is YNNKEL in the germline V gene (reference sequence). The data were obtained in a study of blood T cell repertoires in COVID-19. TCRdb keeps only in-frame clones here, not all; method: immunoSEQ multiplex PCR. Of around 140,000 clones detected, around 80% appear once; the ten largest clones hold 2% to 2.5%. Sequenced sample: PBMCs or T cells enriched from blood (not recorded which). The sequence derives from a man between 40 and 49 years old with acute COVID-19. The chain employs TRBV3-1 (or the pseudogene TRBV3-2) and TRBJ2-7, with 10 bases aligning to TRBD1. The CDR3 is CASSQDRGTGESYEQYF. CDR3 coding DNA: TGTGCCAGCAGCCAAGATCGCGGGACAGGGGAAAGCTACGAGCAGTACTTC.